Listed below are T cell receptor beta chains from one sample, sequenced in a study of PD-1 blockade in mismatch repair-deficient tumors. The assay was immunoSEQ multiplex PCR, and TCRdb's table has in-frame clones only and misses some. The data hold about 110,000 clones, with about three quarters observed a single time. Sequencing used peripheral blood, obtained approximately 64 weeks after starting pembrolizumab. The source is an adult with mismatch repair-deficient cancer. CDR3s include the opening cysteine and the closing phenylalanine or tryptophan. A D gene is named only where the DNA matches it firmly. Expanded clones are given a class, and other clones once, few, many or no size at all.

>TRBD1|TRBV7-6|once|TRBJ1-1
CASSLGPTGRTEAFF
TGTGCCAGCAGCCTGGGGCCGACAGGGCGGACTGAAGCTTTCTTT
>TRBD1|TRBV7-9|-|TRBJ1-1
CASSGTGGQMRAFF
TGTGCCAGCTCTGGGACAGGGGGACAAATGCGGGCTTTCTTT
>-|TRBV5-1|-|TRBJ1-1
CASSLGQRNTEAFF
TGCGCCAGCAGCCTTGGACAGAGGAACACTGAAGCTTTCTTT
>-|TRBV5-6|once|TRBJ1-1
CAGSLGVGTEAFF
TGTGCCGGCAGCTTAGGAGTTGGCACTGAAGCTTTCTTT
>-|TRBV18|-|TRBJ1-4
CASSPDISTNEKLFF
TGTGCCAGCTCACCGGACATTTCAACTAATGAAAAACTGTTTTTT
>TRBD1|TRBV19|-|TRBJ2-7
CASGTGAYEQYF
TGTGCCTCTGGGACAGGGGCCTACGAGCAGTACTTC
>-|TRBV6-5|-|TRBJ1-5
CANRASPQHF
TGTGCCAACCGGGCTAGTCCCCAGCATTTT
>-|TRBV20-1|-|TRBJ2-1
CSASSYNEQFF
TGCAGTGCCAGCTCCTACAATGAGCAGTTCTTC
>-|TRBV11-2|-|TRBJ2-7
CASTVGGWQGSYEQYF
TGTGCCAGCACCGTCGGGGGCTGGCAGGGCTCCTACGAGCAGTACTTC
>TRBD2|TRBV10-2|-|TRBJ2-3
CASSLRTSGYTDTQYF
TGCGCCAGCAGTCTTAGGACTAGCGGTTACACAGATACGCAGTATTTT
>-|TRBV7-3|-|TRBJ2-7
CASSLERTSYEQYF
TGTGCCAGCAGCTTGGAGCGGACCTCCTACGAGCAGTACTTC
>-|TRBV5-4|few|TRBJ1-1
CASSLPSLNTEAFF
TGTGCCAGCAGCTTACCCTCCTTGAACACTGAAGCTTTCTTT
>-|TRBV6-6|-|TRBJ1-5
CASSPGGPKGQPQHF
TGTGCCAGCAGTCCCGGGGGACCCAAGGGGCAGCCCCAGCATTTT
>-|TRBV4-1|-|TRBJ1-2
CASSQDTEAGARGYTF
TGCGCCAGCAGCCAAGATACCGAGGCAGGGGCTCGAGGCTACACCTTC
>-|TRBV10-3|few|TRBJ1-1
CAIGGPKNTEAFF
TGTGCCATCGGGGGACCTAAGAACACTGAAGCTTTCTTT
>TRBD1|TRBV25-1|-|TRBJ1-2
CASSESGTGLLYGYTF
TGTGCCAGCAGTGAATCCGGGACAGGGCTCCTCTATGGCTACACCTTC
>TRBD2|TRBV15|-|TRBJ2-1
CATSREGGRNDEQFF
TGTGCCACCAGCAGAGAGGGCGGGAGGAACGATGAGCAGTTCTTC
>-|TRBV2|-|TRBJ2-5
CASSEDWEQGQETQYF
TGTGCCAGCAGTGAAGACTGGGAACAGGGACAAGAGACCCAGTACTTC
>TRBD2|TRBV2|-|TRBJ2-1
CASSPSGRSYNEQFF
TGTGCCAGCAGCCCTAGCGGGAGGTCCTACAATGAGCAGTTCTTC
>-|TRBV7-3|-|TRBJ1-5
CASSIDVYSNQPQHF
TGTGCCAGCAGCATTGACGTGTATAGCAATCAGCCCCAGCATTTT
>TRBD1|TRBV7-3|-|TRBJ1-2
CASSLDGTGGAYGYTF
TGTGCCAGCAGCTTGGACGGGACAGGGGGCGCGTATGGCTACACCTTC
>-|TRBV28|-|TRBJ2-1
CASSFVADHNEQFF
TGTGCCAGCAGTTTTGTAGCGGACCACAATGAGCAGTTCTTC
>TRBD2|TRBV4-2|-|TRBJ2-1
CASSQVGFVVAGEGEQFF
TGTGCCAGCAGCCAAGTAGGGTTTGTGGTAGCGGGAGAGGGTGAGCAGTTCTTC
>-|TRBV7-6|few|TRBJ2-7
CASSLWGTEQYF
TGTGCCAGCAGCTTATGGGGGACCGAGCAGTACTTC
>-|TRBV11-3|-|TRBJ2-1
CASSPRGTNSYNEQFF
TGTGCCAGCAGCCCCCGGGGTACGAACTCCTACAATGAGCAGTTCTTC
>TRBD2|TRBV11-2|once|TRBJ2-7
CASSFSGSVEQYF
TGTGCCAGCAGCTTTAGCGGGAGTGTTGAGCAGTACTTC
>TRBD2|TRBV18|-|TRBJ2-2
CASSPPGLAGAGELFF
TGTGCCAGCTCACCACCCGGACTAGCGGGAGCCGGGGAGCTGTTTTTT
>-|TRBV5-6|-|TRBJ2-7
CASSLGAGPSYEQYF
TGTGCCAGCAGCTTGGGGGCAGGGCCCTCCTACGAGCAGTACTTC
>-|TRBV7-2|-|TRBJ2-7
CASSPPDPYEQYF
TGTGCCAGCAGCCCCCCGGATCCCTACGAGCAGTACTTC
>-|TRBV6-6|-|TRBJ1-5
CASSYFGGSNQPQHF
TGTGCCAGCAGTTATTTCGGAGGAAGCAATCAGCCCCAGCATTTT
>TRBD2|TRBV6-1|-|TRBJ2-3
CATRLADTQYF
TGTGCCACCAGACTAGCGGATACGCAGTATTTT
>-|TRBV11-2|-|TRBJ1-4
CASSLAAGVGWEKLFF
TGTGCCAGCAGCTTAGCAGCAGGGGTCGGTTGGGAAAAACTGTTTTTT
>TRBD2|TRBV6-4|-|TRBJ2-5
CASSSGGEGETQYF
TGTGCCAGCAGCTCGGGGGGTGAAGGGGAGACCCAGTACTTC
>-|TRBV19|-|TRBJ2-7
CASSPRRGVGAEQYF
TGTGCCAGTAGTCCTCGACGGGGGGTGGGGGCGGAGCAGTACTTC
>-|TRBV9|-|TRBJ1-3
CASSVEDRNSGNTIYF
TGTGCCAGCAGCGTAGAAGACAGAAACTCTGGAAACACCATATATTTT
>TRBD2|TRBV6-1|-|TRBJ2-7
CASSEGTSGRAYEQYF
TGTGCCAGCAGTGAGGGGACTAGCGGGAGGGCCTACGAGCAGTACTTC